This entry describes one T cell receptor (beta chain). Germline V lookup: CDR1 SGHRS, CDR2 YFSETQ. Trimming shortened V by 5 bases and J by 1 base, and 10 bases separated the two germline ends. CDR3 length: 14 residues. These data originate in a study of neoadjuvant anti-PD-1 for oral cavity cancer. Time point here: after neoadjuvant nivolumab, at surgical resection. These newly diagnosed stage II-IVA oral cavity squamous cell carcinoma patients had no prior systemic or radiation treatment. Profiling relied on immunoSEQ multiplex PCR, and the TCRdb table lists in-frame clones only, not all of them. This table holds just under 70,000 clones, about 85% found once.

The origin of this receptor is a person aged 40 to 85 with oral cavity squamous cell carcinoma. The V and J genes are TRBV5-1 and TRBJ2-1; no firm D call. Source: PBMCs, taken after nivolumab (anti-PD-1) treatment. CDR3 region: CASSSDASYNEQFF. DNA of the CDR3: TGCGCCAGCAGTTCGGACGCGTCCTACAATGAGCAGTTCTTC. Based on the CDR3 plus reference TRBV5-1 and TRBJ2-1, the full variable domain is KAGVTQTPRYLIKTRGQQVTLSCSPISGHRSVSWYQQTPGQGLQFLFEYFSETQRNKGNFPGRFSGRQFSNSRSEMNVSTLELGDSALYLCASSSDASYNEQFFGPGTRLTVL.